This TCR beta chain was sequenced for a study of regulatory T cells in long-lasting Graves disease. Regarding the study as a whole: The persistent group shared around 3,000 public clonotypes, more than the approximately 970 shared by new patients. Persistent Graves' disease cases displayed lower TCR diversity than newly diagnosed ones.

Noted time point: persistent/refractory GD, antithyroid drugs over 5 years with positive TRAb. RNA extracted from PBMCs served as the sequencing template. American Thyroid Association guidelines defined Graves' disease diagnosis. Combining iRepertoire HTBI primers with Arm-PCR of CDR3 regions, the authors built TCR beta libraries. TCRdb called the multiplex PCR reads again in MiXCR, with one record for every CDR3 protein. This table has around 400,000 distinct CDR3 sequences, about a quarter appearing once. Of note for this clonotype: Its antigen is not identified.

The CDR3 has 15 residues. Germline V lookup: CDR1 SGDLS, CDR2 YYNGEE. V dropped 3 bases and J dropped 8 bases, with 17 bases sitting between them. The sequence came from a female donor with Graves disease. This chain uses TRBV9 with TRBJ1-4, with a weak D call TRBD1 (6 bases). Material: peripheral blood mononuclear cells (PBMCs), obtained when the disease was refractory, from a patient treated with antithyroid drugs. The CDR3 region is CASSASWGLGEKLFF. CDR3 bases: TGTGCCAGCAGCGCCTCTTGGGGGCTGGGAGAAAAACTGTTTTTT.